This TCR beta chain emerged from a study of identical twins. TCRdb re-analysed the 5' RACE reads in MiXCR, keeping a single row per CDR3 protein. This table holds 450,000 or so distinct CDR3 sequences, roughly 13% found once. Study-wide points: Fewer insertions were carried by abundant cord blood beta clonotypes, but none was seen in memory repertoires. Alpha sequences that were out-of-frame and twin-shared showed an excess of low generation probability. Part of the zero-insertion signal could reflect confounding by invariant MAIT and iNKT cells.

Only healthy Caucasians were included as donors. Note on this clonotype: Its antigen is currently unknown.

Trimming left V 0 bases short and J 4 bases short, with 13 bases between. Germline CDR1 and CDR2: MGHRA and YSYEKL. The CDR3 extends over 16 amino acids. Separately, the same data were catalogued under a study of yellow fever vaccine responses in identical twins.

The clonotype comes from a woman aged 18-29 years in good health. The source material was CD4+ T cells sorted from blood. V gene TRBV4-1 combines with J gene TRBJ2-1; D might be TRBD1 (6 bases). The CDR3 loop is CASSQEARGLYNEQFF. In nucleotides, the CDR3 is TGCGCCAGCAGCCAAGAGGCCAGGGGTCTTTACAATGAGCAGTTCTTC.